The 31 T cell receptor beta chains below all came from one sample that was sequenced in a study of blood T cell repertoires in COVID-19. Sequencing used immunoSEQ multiplex PCR; TCRdb keeps in-frame clones, though not all of them. The data contain approximately 350,000 clones, around nine tenths of them singletons. Material: peripheral blood. The receptors come from a woman aged 65 to 85 with COVID-19, enrolled during active disease.

The V gene is TRBV7-3, the J gene TRBJ1-2; a weak D match, TRBD1 (6 bases). In germline, CDR1 is SGHTA, CDR2 FQGTGA. Trimming left V 2 bases short and J 6 bases short, with 16 bases between. The CDR3 sequence is 15 residues long. The CDR3 region has the DNA TGTGCCAGCAGCTTAGAAGTACAGGGAAGGGATGGCTACACCTTC. Translation gives CASSLEVQGRDGYTF.

The V gene is TRBV3-1 (or the pseudogene TRBV3-2), the J gene TRBJ1-6; TRBD1 matches 9 bases. Germline trimming cut 6 bases from V and 9 bases from J; bases unmatched to any gene: 9. The CDR3 consists of 15 residues. The germline CDR1 and CDR2 sequences are LGHDT and YNNKEL (reference sequence). Here the CDR3 reads CASSPWTGAFSPLHF. CDR3 sequence (DNA): TGTGCCAGCAGTCCTTGGACAGGGGCTTTTTCACCCCTCCACTTT.

The chain recombines TRBV29-1 with TRBJ1-1, with TRBD1 identical over 8 bases. Germline V gene sequence: CDR1 SQVTM, CDR2 ANQGSEA. Trimming took 2 bases from V and 5 from J; bases not matched to a gene: 7. The CDR3 has 14 residues. CDR3 in amino acids: CSVENQGARTEAFF. The CDR3 region has the DNA TGCAGCGTTGAAAACCAGGGGGCGAGGACTGAAGCTTTCTTT.

This clone was observed once. The chain carries TRBV11-2 and TRBJ1-4; the D gene is possibly TRBD1 (5 bases). CDR3 size: 13 residues. V was cut by 8 bases and J by 2 bases, with 9 bases left in between. Germline-derived CDR1 and CDR2 are SGHAT and FQNNGV. CDR3 nucleotides: TGTGCCAGCGCGGGACGGACTAATGAAAAACTGTTTTTT. It encodes CASAGRTNEKLFF.

This rearrangement joins TRBV11-3 to TRBJ1-1, with TRBD1 matching over 8 bases. The V gene end was trimmed by 1 base and the J gene end by 4 bases; junction bases not matched to a gene: 2. CDR3 length: 14 amino acids. The germline V gene has CDR1 SGHNT and CDR2 YENEEA. Here the CDR3 reads CASSLGDRSTEAFF. DNA for the CDR3: TGTGCCAGCAGCTTAGGGGACAGGAGCACTGAAGCTTTCTTT.

This chain's CDR3 is CSASKDTRTGELFF. The CDR3 DNA follows: TGCAGTGCTAGTAAGGACACCAGGACCGGGGAGCTGTTTTTT. The chain couples TRBV20-1 to TRBJ2-2; maybe TRBD1 (5 bases). There are 14 residues in the CDR3. CDR1 and CDR2 from the germline V gene are DFQATT and SNEGSKA (reference sequence). V lost 3 bases to trimming and J lost 5 bases, with 13 bases between them.

V is TRBV24-1 and J is TRBJ2-5, with TRBD2 as a possible D gene (5 bases). This CDR3 region has 15 residues. CDR1 and CDR2 (germline): KGHDR, SFDVKD. V was cut by 1 base and J by 5 bases, with 13 bases left in between. The CDR3 DNA is TGTGCCACCAGTGATTTAGAGGGCCTGGGCGAGACCCAGTACTTC. This translates into CATSDLEGLGETQYF.

The chain is built from TRBV6-5 and TRBJ1-1; 8 nucleotides line up with TRBD1. CDR1 is MNHEY, CDR2 SVGAGI, per germline. The CDR3 sequence is 14 residues long. V trimming: 7 bases; J trimming: 3 bases; junction bases outside the gene matches: 7. DNA of the CDR3: TGTGCCAGCACTTTGACAGGGGCGTACACTGAAGCTTTCTTT. It yields the protein CASTLTGAYTEAFF.

This CDR3 is CASSLYGEVYEQYF. CDR3 coding DNA: TGTGCCAGCAGCCTCTATGGGGAGGTCTACGAGCAGTACTTC. The chain is built from TRBV11-2 and TRBJ2-7; D perhaps matches TRBD2 (6 bases). CDR1 is SGHAT, CDR2 FQNNGV, per germline. Trimming cost V 5 bases and J 3 bases, with 14 bases left between them. The CDR3 spans 14 residues.

The sample holds one count of this clone. The chain uses TRBV19 and TRBJ2-7, with TRBD1 matching over 10 bases. This CDR3 has 15 residues. Germline CDR1 LNHDA, CDR2 SQIVND (reference sequence). With 4 bases clipped from V and 3 bases from J, the junction kept 6 bases outside the gene matches. CDR3 protein: CASSTAGTGDYEQYF. Here the CDR3 DNA reads TGTGCCAGTAGTACGGCCGGGACAGGGGACTACGAGCAGTACTTC.

This clone was observed once. This chain links TRBV5-8 with TRBJ2-3; possible D gene TRBD1, 5 bases. Germline CDR1 SGHTS, CDR2 YDEGEE. The ends were cut back, 3 bases at V and 8 bases at J, with 10 bases in the middle. The CDR3 is 12 amino acids. Here the CDR3 DNA reads TGTGCCAGCAGCTGGTTAGGGGCTACGCAGTATTTT. It translates to CASSWLGATQYF.

The V gene is TRBV10-3, the J gene TRBJ2-7, with 8 bases lining up with TRBD2. The V gene end was trimmed by 0 bases and the J gene end by 6 bases; junction bases not matched to a gene: 4. CDR1 is ENHRY and CDR2 is SYGVKD in the germline V gene. The CDR3 has 14 residues. CDR3 region: CAISESTSALEQYF. The CDR3, as DNA: TGTGCCATCAGTGAGTCGACTAGCGCACTCGAGCAGTACTTC.

V and J are TRBV11-2 and TRBJ2-1; 10 nucleotides match TRBD2. Trimming removed 7 bases from V and 5 bases from J; junction bases left unmatched: 8. Germline CDR1 is SGHAT and CDR2 is FQNNGV. This CDR3 is 15 amino acids long. CDR3 region: CASTAGGYGNNEQFF. CDR3 in DNA: TGTGCCAGCACAGCGGGGGGGTACGGGAACAATGAGCAGTTCTTC. Drawing the rest from reference TRBV11-2 and TRBJ2-1, the complete variable domain is EAGVAQSPRYKIIEKRQSVAFWCNPISGHATLYWYQQILGQGPKLLIQFQNNGVVDDSQLPKDRFSAERLKGVDSTLKIQPAKLEDSAVYLCASTAGGYGNNEQFFGPGTRLTVL.

The chain combines TRBV19 with TRBJ2-6; unclear D gene. The CDR3 length is 16 residues. The V gene lost 5 bases and the J gene lost 1 base, with 12 bases spanning the gap. Germline-derived CDR1 and CDR2 are LNHDA and SQIVND (reference sequence). The CDR3 here is CASSPNSFSGANVLTF. In DNA form, the CDR3 reads TGTGCCAGTAGTCCGAACAGCTTTTCTGGGGCCAACGTCCTGACTTTC.

The chain joins TRBV28 to TRBJ2-7, with TRBD2 as a possible D gene (5 bases). V lost 2 bases, J lost 0 bases, and 11 bases lay in between. The CDR3 length is 15 residues. Germline-derived CDR1 and CDR2 are MDHEN and SYDVKM. This CDR3 reads CASSLTTAGSYEQYF. The CDR3 nucleotides are TGTGCCAGCAGTTTAACGACGGCGGGCTCCTACGAGCAGTACTTC.

The rearrangement joins TRBV19 to TRBJ2-1; TRBD1 might be the D (5 bases). The CDR3 extends over 15 amino acids. Trimming took off 4 bases at V and 5 bases at J, with 15 bases between the two ends. CDR1 and CDR2 (germline): LNHDA, SQIVND (reference sequence). CDR3 in amino acids: CASSNTQGVHNEQFF. The CDR3 DNA sequence: TGTGCCAGTAGTAATACCCAGGGTGTACACAATGAGCAGTTCTTC.

The genes are TRBV5-1 and TRBJ1-3; D uncertain. Per the germline V gene, CDR1 is SGHRS and CDR2 is YFSETQ. The V gene lost 0 bases and the J gene lost 0 bases, with 7 bases spanning the gap. The length of the CDR3 is 15 residues. CDR3 DNA: TGCGCCAGCAGCTTGGAGAGTCACTCTGGAAACACCATATATTTT. Translated, it gives CASSLESHSGNTIYF.

V usage is TRBV14 and J usage is TRBJ1-2, with unresolved D. Germline lookup yields CDR1 SGHDN and CDR2 FVKESK. V dropped 4 bases and J dropped 2 bases, with 20 bases sitting between them. The CDR3 consists of 17 residues. The CDR3 DNA reads TGTGCCAGCAGCCCGAAACCCAACGGGTGGAGGAACTATGGCTACACCTTC. This encodes CASSPKPNGWRNYGYTF.

The CDR3 bases are TGTGCCAGCAGTGGGGGGATTCATGAAGCTTTCTTT. Translating it yields CASSGGIHEAFF. V is TRBV5-6 and J is TRBJ1-1, with D possibly TRBD1 on 5 matching bases. Trimming took off 5 bases at V and 7 bases at J, with 12 bases between the two ends. Germline assignment: CDR1 SGHDT and CDR2 YYEEEE. The CDR3 runs 12 residues.

This rearrangement joins TRBV9 to TRBJ1-1; TRBD1 is a possible D gene (5 bases). V was shortened by 0 bases and J by 3 bases, with 9 bases between the two germline ends. The length of the CDR3 is 14 residues. CDR1 is SGDLS and CDR2 is YYNGEE in the germline V gene. CDR3 in DNA: TGTGCCAGCAGCGTAGACTCCAGGGACACTGAAGCTTTCTTT. It codes for CASSVDSRDTEAFF.

This clone was counted a single time. The J gene is TRBJ2-5, the V gene TRBV3-1 (or the pseudogene TRBV3-2); D is undetermined. The germline V gene encodes CDR1 LGHDT and CDR2 YNNKEL (reference sequence). The CDR3 length is 13 residues. Trimming cost V 3 bases and J 5 bases, with 10 bases left between them. The CDR3 is CASSQGSMETQYF. CDR3 DNA sequence: TGTGCCAGCAGCCAGGGTAGCATGGAGACCCAGTACTTC.

V is TRBV11-2 and J is TRBJ1-1, with D uncertain. Trimming pared 5 bases from V and 4 bases from J, leaving 5 bases between. Germline V gene data show CDR1 as SGHAT and CDR2 as FQNNGV. The CDR3 loop spans 11 amino acids. Written as DNA, the CDR3 is TGTGCCAGCAGCCAGTTCACTGAAGCTTTCTTT. It yields the protein CASSQFTEAFF.

The J gene is TRBJ1-2, the V gene TRBV24-1; 7 bases are a match to TRBD1. Germline CDR1 is KGHDR and CDR2 is SFDVKD. Trimming removed 4 bases from V and 6 bases from J; junction bases left unmatched: 13. The CDR3 contains 16 residues. Here the CDR3 reads CATSDRDRELYHGYTF. The CDR3 DNA follows: TGTGCCACCAGTGACCGAGACAGGGAGTTATACCATGGCTACACCTTC.

The rearrangement links TRBV19 to TRBJ2-2; D is perhaps TRBD2 (5 bases). Trimming took off 9 bases at V and 7 bases at J, with 15 bases between the two ends. The CDR3 spans 13 residues. The germline CDR1 and CDR2 sequences are LNHDA and SQIVND (reference sequence). CDR3 region: CASSSGWDGELFF. The CDR3 DNA reads TGTGCCAGCTCCTCGGGGTGGGACGGGGAGCTGTTTTTT.

The J gene is TRBJ1-4, the V gene TRBV5-1; no reliable D call. CDR3 length: 15 residues. Germline V CDR1 and CDR2: SGHRS, YFSETQ. Trimming left V 0 bases short and J 8 bases short, with 14 bases between. As DNA, the CDR3 is TGCGCCAGCAGCTTGGTCGGTGGAGGAGGGGAAAAACTGTTTTTT. Translation gives CASSLVGGGGEKLFF.

The chain is built from TRBV18 and TRBJ1-1; TRBD1 matches at 10 bases. CDR3 length equals 19 residues. CDR1 and CDR2 (germline): KGHSH, LQKENI. J was trimmed by 8 bases and V by 6 bases; bases with no gene match: 24. CDR3 amino acids: CASSPEVTGGFSIESEAFF. In DNA form, the CDR3 reads TGTGCCAGCTCTCCGGAAGTGACAGGGGGCTTTTCCATCGAGTCAGAAGCTTTCTTT.

This clone was recorded a few times. The chain couples TRBV11-2 to TRBJ1-4, with a weak D call TRBD1 (6 bases). The V end was cut by 5 bases, the J end by 0 bases, with 10 bases between. The CDR3 loop spans 15 amino acids. Germline CDR1 SGHAT, CDR2 FQNNGV. The CDR3 nucleotides are TGTGCCAGCAGCCGGACAGTCGCAACTAATGAAAAACTGTTTTTT. It codes for CASSRTVATNEKLFF.

This chain connects TRBV6-5 to TRBJ1-5; the D is unclear. CDR1 and CDR2 (germline): MNHEY, SVGAGI. The CDR3 sequence is 13 residues long. V shed 2 bases and J shed 4 bases, with 6 bases lying between them. In DNA form, the CDR3 reads TGTGCCAGCAGTTACGACATTAATCAGCCCCAGCATTTT. Translated, it gives CASSYDINQPQHF.

The rearrangement links TRBV9 to TRBJ2-3; 11 nucleotides line up with TRBD1. This CDR3 has 16 amino acids. J was trimmed by 6 bases and V by 0 bases; bases with no gene match: 6. Germline CDR1 SGDLS, CDR2 YYNGEE. The CDR3 spells CASSVEGGQGVDTQYF. For the CDR3, the DNA is TGTGCCAGCAGCGTAGAAGGGGGACAGGGGGTTGATACGCAGTATTTT.

The chain uses TRBV5-6 and TRBJ2-7, with D tentatively TRBD1 (6 bases). This CDR3 region has 15 residues. Germline values: CDR1 SGHDT, CDR2 YYEEEE. V lost 0 bases, J lost 0 bases, and 10 bases lay in between. The CDR3 here is CASSLGPGDSYEQYF. The CDR3 DNA is TGTGCCAGCAGCTTGGGCCCAGGGGACTCCTACGAGCAGTACTTC. Full variable domain (outside the CDR3, taken from reference TRBV5-6 and TRBJ2-7): DAGVTQSPTHLIKTRGQQVTLRCSPKSGHDTVSWYQQALGQGPQFIFQYYEEEERQRGNFPDRFSGHQFPNYSSELNVNALLLGDSALYLCASSLGPGDSYEQYFGPGTRLTVT.

This rearrangement joins TRBV7-2 to TRBJ1-5; D unresolved. V lost 1 base to trimming and J lost 13 bases, with 11 bases between them. In germline, CDR1 is SGHTA, CDR2 FQGNSA. This CDR3 is 12 amino acids long. The chain's CDR3 is CASSLDGRGQHF. The CDR3 DNA sequence: TGTGCCAGCAGCTTAGACGGGAGAGGGCAGCATTTT.